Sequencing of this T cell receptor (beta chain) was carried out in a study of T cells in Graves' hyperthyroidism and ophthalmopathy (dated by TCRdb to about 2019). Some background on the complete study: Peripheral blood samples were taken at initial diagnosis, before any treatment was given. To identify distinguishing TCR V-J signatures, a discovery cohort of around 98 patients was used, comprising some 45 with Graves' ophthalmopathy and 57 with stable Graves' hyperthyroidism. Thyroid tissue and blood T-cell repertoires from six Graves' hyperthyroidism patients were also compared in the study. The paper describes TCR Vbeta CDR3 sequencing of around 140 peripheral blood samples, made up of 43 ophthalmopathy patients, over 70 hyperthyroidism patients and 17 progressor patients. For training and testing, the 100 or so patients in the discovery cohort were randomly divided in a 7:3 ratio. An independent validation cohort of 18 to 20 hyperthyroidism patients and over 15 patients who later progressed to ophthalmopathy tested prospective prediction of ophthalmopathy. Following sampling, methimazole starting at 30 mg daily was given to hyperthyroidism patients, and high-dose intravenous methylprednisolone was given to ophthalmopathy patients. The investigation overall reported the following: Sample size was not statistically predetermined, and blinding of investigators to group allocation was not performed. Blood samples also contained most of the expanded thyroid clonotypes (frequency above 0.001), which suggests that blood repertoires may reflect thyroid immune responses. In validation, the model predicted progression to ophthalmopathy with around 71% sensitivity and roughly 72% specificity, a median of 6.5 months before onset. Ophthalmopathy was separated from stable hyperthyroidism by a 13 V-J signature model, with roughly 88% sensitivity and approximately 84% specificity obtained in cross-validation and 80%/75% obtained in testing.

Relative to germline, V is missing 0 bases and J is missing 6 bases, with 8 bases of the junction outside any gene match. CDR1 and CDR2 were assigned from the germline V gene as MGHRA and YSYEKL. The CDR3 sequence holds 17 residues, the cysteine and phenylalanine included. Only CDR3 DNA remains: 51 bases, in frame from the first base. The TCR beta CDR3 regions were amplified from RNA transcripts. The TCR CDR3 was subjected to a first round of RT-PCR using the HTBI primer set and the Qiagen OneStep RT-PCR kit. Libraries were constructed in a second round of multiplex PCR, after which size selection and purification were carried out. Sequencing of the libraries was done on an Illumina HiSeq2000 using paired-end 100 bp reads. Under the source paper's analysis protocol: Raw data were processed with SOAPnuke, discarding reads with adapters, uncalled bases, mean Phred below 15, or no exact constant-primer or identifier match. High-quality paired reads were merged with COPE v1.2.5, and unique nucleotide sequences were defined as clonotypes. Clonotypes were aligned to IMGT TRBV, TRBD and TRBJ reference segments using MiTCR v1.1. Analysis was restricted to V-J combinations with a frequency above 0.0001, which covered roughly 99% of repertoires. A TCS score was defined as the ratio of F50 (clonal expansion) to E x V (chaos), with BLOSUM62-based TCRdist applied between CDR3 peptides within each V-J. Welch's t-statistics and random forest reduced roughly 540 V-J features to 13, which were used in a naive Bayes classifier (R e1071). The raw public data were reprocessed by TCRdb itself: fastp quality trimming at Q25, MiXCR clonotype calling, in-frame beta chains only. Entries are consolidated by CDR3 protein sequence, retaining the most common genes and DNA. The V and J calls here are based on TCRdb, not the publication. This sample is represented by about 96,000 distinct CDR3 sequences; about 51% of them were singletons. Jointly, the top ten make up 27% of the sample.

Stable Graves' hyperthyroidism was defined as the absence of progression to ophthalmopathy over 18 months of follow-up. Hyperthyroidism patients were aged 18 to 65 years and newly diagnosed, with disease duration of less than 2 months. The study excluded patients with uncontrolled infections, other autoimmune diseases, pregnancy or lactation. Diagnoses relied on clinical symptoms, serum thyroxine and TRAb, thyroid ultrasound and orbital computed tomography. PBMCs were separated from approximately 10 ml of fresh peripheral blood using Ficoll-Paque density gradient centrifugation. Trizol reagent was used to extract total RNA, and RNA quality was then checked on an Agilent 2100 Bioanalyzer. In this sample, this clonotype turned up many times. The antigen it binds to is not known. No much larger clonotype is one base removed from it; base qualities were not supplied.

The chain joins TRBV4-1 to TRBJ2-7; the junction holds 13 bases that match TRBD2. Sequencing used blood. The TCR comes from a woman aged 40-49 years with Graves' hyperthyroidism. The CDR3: CASSQDRPGLAGFEQYF. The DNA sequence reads TGCGCCAGCAGCCAAGATCGTCCGGGACTAGCGGGGTTCGAGCAGTACTTC.